The T cell receptor beta chain described here comes from a study of OX40 agonist ivuxolimab in advanced cancers. V was clipped by 0 bases and J by 7 bases; unmatched bases: 9. In germline, CDR1 is MGHRA, CDR2 YSYEKL. This CDR3 has 17 residues. TCRdb's table, derived via immunoSEQ multiplex PCR, lists solely in-frame clones and lacks some. The sample records tens of thousands of clones, 84% being singletons. The chain carries TRBV4-1 and TRBJ2-2, with 9 bases fitting TRBD1. The receptor's source is an adult with an advanced solid tumor such as melanoma, head and neck, liver or kidney cancer. This sample comprised CD4+ or CD8+ T cells sorted from blood, obtained in a trial of the OX40 agonist ivuxolimab. This CDR3 reads CASSQDPQGARFGELFF. In DNA form, the CDR3 reads TGCGCCAGCAGCCAAGATCCACAGGGGGCCAGATTCGGGGAGCTGTTTTTT.